Sequencing of this T cell receptor beta chain was carried out in a study of T cells in Graves' hyperthyroidism and ophthalmopathy. Pregnant or lactating patients were excluded, as were those with uncontrolled infection or other autoimmune disease. Whole-study results and caveats: From stable hyperthyroidism, ophthalmopathy was set apart by a 13 V-J model.

Notes on this clonotype: The target antigen is unknown.

Researchers amplified the TCR beta CDR3 regions from RNA transcripts. A set of HTBI primers served as the primers for a first-round RT-PCR of the TCR CDR3. MiXCR was run by TCRdb on the multiplex PCR reads, yielding one entry per CDR3 protein. The sample includes about 590,000 distinct CDR3 sequences, over 12% of them seen just once. Specimen: blood. The clonotype was recovered from a woman aged 18-35 years with Graves' ophthalmopathy.

CDR3 sequence reads: CASSDREGTSNQPQHF. The DNA of the CDR3 is TGTGCCAGCTCGGACAGGGAGGGGACGAGCAATCAGCCCCAGCATTTT. The chain links TRBV18 to TRBJ1-5; 8 positions agree with TRBD1. J was trimmed by 1 base and V by 6 bases; bases with no gene match: 8. From germline, CDR1 is KGHSH and CDR2 LQKENI. The CDR3 is 16 residues long.